The 7 T cell receptor beta chains presented below share a single source sample, sequenced in a study of control samples from healthy donors and cancer patients. The table came from immunoSEQ multiplex PCR; TCRdb's copy has only in-frame clones and leaves some out. The table includes some 130,000 clones, under 95% detected once. The sequenced sample consisted of PBMCs. These receptors were taken from a man over 45 with head and neck cancer.

The J gene is TRBJ1-4, the V gene TRBV4-2; unclear D gene. CDR3 length equals 14 residues. The germline V gene encodes CDR1 LGHNA and CDR2 YNFKEQ. With 2 bases removed from V and 6 bases from J, the gap between germline ends came to 10 bases. CDR3 nucleotides: TGTGCCAGCAGCCAAAGGCAGAAGGATGAAAAACTGTTTTTT. Its protein product is CASSQRQKDEKLFF.

The chain joins TRBV18 to TRBJ1-1, with unresolved D. The germline gives CDR1 KGHSH, CDR2 LQKENI. The CDR3 runs 14 residues. V shed 2 bases and J shed 1 base, with 8 bases lying between them. The CDR3 DNA sequence: TGTGCCAGCTCACCATTATCAGAGAACACTGAAGCTTTCTTT. Its translation: CASSPLSENTEAFF.

The chain carries TRBV18 and TRBJ1-2; maybe TRBD1 (5 bases). CDR1 is KGHSH, CDR2 LQKENI, per germline. Trimming pared 1 base from V and 11 bases from J, leaving 11 bases between. This CDR3 is built from 12 residues. CDR3 in amino acids: CASSPLGDRYTF. The CDR3 DNA sequence: TGTGCCAGCTCACCACTAGGGGACCGTTACACCTTC.

This chain uses TRBV5-4 with TRBJ2-3, with 10 bases identical to TRBD1. The junction had 9 bases not matched to a gene; V was cut back by 2 bases and J by 6 bases. The CDR3 contains 16 residues. Germline CDR1 and CDR2: SGHNT and YYREEE (reference sequence). The CDR3 DNA reads as TGTGCCAGCAGCTTCCCGGGACAGGGGATCGCGGATACGCAGTATTTT. Amino acid sequence: CASSFPGQGIADTQYF.

This rearrangement joins TRBV7-2 to TRBJ2-1; D gene ambiguous. The CDR3 is 13 residues long. Germline V gives CDR1 SGHTA, CDR2 FQGNSA. Trimming removed 0 bases from V and 6 bases from J, with 6 bases in between. CDR3 amino acids: CASSLAGLNEQFF. Written as DNA, the CDR3 is TGTGCCAGCAGCTTAGCCGGGCTCAATGAGCAGTTCTTC.

The chain recombines TRBV7-9 with TRBJ2-2, with D maybe TRBD1 (5 bases). Trimming removed 1 base at V and 0 bases at J, with 9 bases between. This CDR3 comprises 16 residues. Germline V gene data show CDR1 as SEHNR and CDR2 as FQNEAQ (reference sequence). The CDR3 region is CASSLGAGTNTGELFF. DNA for the CDR3: TGTGCCAGCAGCTTAGGGGCAGGGACGAACACCGGGGAGCTGTTTTTT.

The chain has TRBV9 and TRBJ2-3; TRBD2 matches at 11 bases. The germline gives CDR1 SGDLS, CDR2 YYNGEE. This CDR3 has 15 residues. V trimming: 3 bases; J trimming: 0 bases; junction bases outside the gene matches: 0. CDR3 loop: CASSGLAGSTDTQYF. CDR3 nucleotides: TGTGCCAGCAGCGGACTAGCGGGGAGCACAGATACGCAGTATTTT.